The clone carrying this T cell receptor beta chain was seen ten or more times. Ahead of thyroid surgery, no patient had received treatment of any kind. This sample was included in a study of metastatic and nonmetastatic thyroid tumors. Trimming shortened V by 5 bases and J by 9 bases, and 14 bases separated the two germline ends. CDR1 is MNHEY and CDR2 is SMNVEV in the germline V gene (reference sequence). The CDR3 has 13 amino acids. TCRdb re-called the PCR reads via MiXCR. The sample has 65,000 or so clones; approximately 4.1% are singletons. The receptor was isolated from a female donor with papillary thyroid cancer or a benign thyroid nodule (not recorded which). Some clones in this sample may be carry-over from other donors' samples. The gene calls are TRBV27 and TRBJ2-1; maybe TRBD2 (6 bases). Sequenced input: blood. This chain's CDR3 is CASSGGLRGEQFF. The CDR3 DNA reads as TGTGCCAGCAGTGGGGGACTTCGGGGTGAGCAGTTCTTC.